The 7 T cell receptor beta chains below were found in one sample sequenced in a study of Graves' ophthalmopathy and Graves' hyperthyroidism. Amplification targeted the TCR beta CDR3 regions, with RNA transcripts as the source material. The first-round RT-PCR employed HTBI primers together with the Qiagen OneStep RT-PCR kit. A multiplex PCR was then performed as the second round. TCRdb re-called the multiplex PCR reads with MiXCR, one entry per CDR3 protein. Here the sample spans 300,000 to 350,000 distinct CDR3 sequences, roughly 15% being singletons. The sequencing input was peripheral blood. The receptors derive from an adult man with Graves' ophthalmopathy.

In its sample, this clonotype was seen many times. V usage is TRBV6-5 and J usage is TRBJ2-7; D is possibly TRBD1 (5 bases). This CDR3 has 14 residues. Trimming shortened V by 4 bases and J by 2 bases, and 12 bases separated the two germline ends. The V gene's germline CDR1 is MNHEY and CDR2 SVGAGI. The CDR3 loop reads CASSSGTGTYEQYF. For the CDR3, the DNA is TGTGCCAGCAGTTCCGGCACAGGAACCTACGAGCAGTACTTC.

This clonotype has at least ten counts. The genes are TRBV16 and TRBJ1-2, with a possible D match to TRBD1 (5 bases). The CDR3 runs to 14 residues. Trimming took off 4 bases at V and 4 bases at J, with 13 bases between the two ends. Germline V gene lookup returns CDR1 KGHSY and CDR2 FQNENV. The CDR3 is CASSRSGGTYGYTF. DNA of the CDR3: TGTGCCAGCAGCCGATCCGGGGGGACCTATGGCTACACCTTC. The full variable domain, completed using reference TRBV16 and TRBJ1-2, is GEEVAQTPKHLVRGEGQKAKLYCAPIKGHSYVFWYQQVLKNEFKFLISFQNENVFDETGMPKERFSAKCLPNSPCSLEIQATKLEDSAVYFCASSRSGGTYGYTFGSGTRLTVV.

This clonotype has ten or more counts. The chain carries TRBV20-1 and TRBJ2-5; no clear D. Trimming took off 3 bases at V and 5 bases at J, with 13 bases between the two ends. CDR3 length equals 13 residues. Germline CDR1 reads DFQATT; CDR2 reads SNEGSKA (reference sequence). The CDR3 protein is CSASHHSQETQYF. The CDR3, as DNA: TGCAGTGCTAGTCACCACAGCCAGGAGACCCAGTACTTC.

In this sample, this clonotype turned up many times. CDR3 DNA sequence: TGTGCCAGGGACACTGAAGCTTTCTTT. Translated: CARDTEAFF. The gene calls are TRBV4-2 and TRBJ1-1; D gene unclear. Per germline, CDR1 LGHNA and CDR2 YNFKEQ. V was shortened by 9 bases and J by 3 bases, with 2 bases between the two germline ends. The CDR3 runs 9 residues.

This clonotype was seen at least ten times. This chain connects TRBV6-2 or TRBV6-3 to TRBJ1-1, with D possibly matching TRBD1 (6 bases). Looked up from germline, CDR1 is MNHEY and CDR2 is SVGEGT. The CDR3 consists of 16 residues. With 6 bases removed from V and 1 base from J, the gap between germline ends came to 18 bases. The CDR3 is CASSNTGTLWNTEAFF. The CDR3 region has the DNA TGTGCCAGCAGCAATACAGGGACACTCTGGAACACTGAAGCTTTCTTT.

CDR3 sequence (DNA): TGCAGTGCTAGAGCCCTCAGGGGGCCCAATCAGCCCCAGCATTTT. This gives the protein CSARALRGPNQPQHF. The rearrangement uses TRBV20-1 and TRBJ1-5; the match to TRBD1 covers 8 bases. V lost 1 base, J lost 3 bases, and 5 bases stayed unmatched. The CDR3 spans 15 residues. Germline V gene sequence: CDR1 DFQATT, CDR2 SNEGSKA (reference sequence).

This clonotype was picked up many times. The J gene is TRBJ1-5, the V gene TRBV30; 8 nucleotides match TRBD1. Germline CDR1 GTSNPN, CDR2 SVGIG (reference sequence). J lost 5 bases, V lost 2 bases, and 5 bases had no gene match. The CDR3 runs to 14 residues. CDR3 region: CAWSRQGAYQPQHF. The CDR3 DNA is TGTGCCTGGAGTAGGCAGGGGGCCTATCAGCCCCAGCATTTT.